These 32 T cell receptor beta chains originate from one sample sequenced in a study of monozygotic twins with inflammatory bowel disease. TCRdb re-called the 5' RACE reads and catalogs CDR3 proteins one per entry, DNA excluded. This repertoire includes approximately 210,000 distinct CDR3 sequences. Sequencing input: blood. Every receptor here comes from a human donor with ulcerative colitis or Crohn's disease, or a healthy co-twin of an affected twin (not recorded which).

The rearrangement links TRBV19 to TRBJ2-2; TCRdb picks TRBD2, but there is no DNA to check that call. This CDR3 contains 17 residues. CDR1 LNHDA and CDR2 SQIVND come from the germline V gene (reference sequence). The CDR3 here is CASSDRTSGSNTGELFF. Drawing the rest from reference TRBV19 and TRBJ2-2, the complete variable domain is DGGITQSPKYLFRKEGQNVTLSCEQNLNHDAMYWYRQDPGQGLRLIYYSQIVNDFQKGDIAEGYSVSREKKESFPLTVTSAQKNPTAFYLCASSDRTSGSNTGELFFGEGSRLTVL.

The V gene is TRBV7-9, the J gene TRBJ1-1; TCRdb calls TRBD1, which cannot be checked without DNA. Germline CDR1 and CDR2: SEHNR and FQNEAQ (reference sequence). The CDR3 is 14 residues long. The chain's CDR3 is CASNRESLVTEAFF.

V usage is TRBV12-3 or TRBV12-4 and J usage is TRBJ2-1. The length of the CDR3 is 13 residues. This CDR3 reads CATARVAYNEQFF.

J is TRBJ2-1 and V is TRBV29-1; TCRdb indicates TRBD1, and absent DNA this call remains unverified. CDR1 and CDR2 (germline): SQVTM, ANQGSEA. This CDR3 region has 13 residues. The CDR3 region is CSVDGDRVNEQFF.

This CDR3 is CASRPRGDPNYGYTF. V usage is TRBV6-1 and J usage is TRBJ1-2; the TCRdb D gene call, TRBD1, has no DNA to confirm it. Per the germline V gene, CDR1 is MNHNS and CDR2 is SASEGT. The length of the CDR3 is 15 residues.

CDR3 sequence reads: CAISDTMGYGYTF. V and J are TRBV10-3 and TRBJ1-2. CDR3 length: 13 residues. Germline V gene lookup returns CDR1 ENHRY and CDR2 SYGVKD.

The V gene is TRBV4-1, the J gene TRBJ2-2. The CDR3 extends over 17 amino acids. Germline V gene sequence: CDR1 MGHRA, CDR2 YSYEKL. CDR3 region: CASSQDPGTYDTGELFF.

The V gene is TRBV14, the J gene TRBJ1-2; as DNA is missing, the TRBD1 call by TCRdb cannot be tested. CDR3 length equals 16 residues. The V gene's germline CDR1 is SGHDN and CDR2 FVKESK. This CDR3 reads CASSHLQGTTNYGYTF.

This chain joins TRBV12-3 or TRBV12-4 and TRBJ1-5; lacking DNA, the TRBD1 call made by TCRdb goes unchecked. The CDR3 runs 18 residues. The CDR3 loop is CASSRGTQTGDSNQPQHF.

The chain has TRBV7-2 and TRBJ2-1. CDR3 length: 15 residues. CDR1 SGHTA and CDR2 FQGNSA come from the germline V gene. CDR3 in amino acids: CASSLAANPFNEQFF.

The genes are TRBV27 and TRBJ2-7; without DNA, the TCRdb call of TRBD2 cannot be checked. Germline-derived CDR1 and CDR2 are MNHEY and SMNVEV (reference sequence). The CDR3 is 15 amino acids. The CDR3 sequence: CASGGGDLSSYEQYF.

The rearrangement uses TRBV10-3 and TRBJ2-1; TCRdb's D call of TRBD1 is untestable without DNA. Germline lookup yields CDR1 ENHRY and CDR2 SYGVKD. The CDR3 covers 12 residues. CDR3 loop: CAISGTGAPQFF.

The chain couples TRBV6-1 to TRBJ2-7; TCRdb's D call, TRBD1, is unchecked because there is no DNA. The germline V gene has CDR1 MNHNS and CDR2 SASEGT. The CDR3 contains 17 residues. The CDR3 sequence is CASGILSSGAHSYEQYF.

The chain employs TRBV7-2 and TRBJ1-1; there is no DNA to check the TCRdb D call of TRBD1. The CDR3 sequence is 12 residues long. Germline CDR1 SGHTA, CDR2 FQGNSA. The CDR3 loop is CASSLGGAEAFF.

The rearrangement joins TRBV18 to TRBJ1-2; without DNA, the TCRdb call of TRBD1 cannot be checked. The CDR3 spans 13 residues. Germline V CDR1 and CDR2: KGHSH, LQKENI. CDR3 amino acids: CASSRAGATGYTF.

This chain joins TRBV4-3 and TRBJ2-3. This CDR3 spans 15 amino acids. CDR1 and CDR2 from the germline V gene are LGHNA and YSLEER. The CDR3 sequence: CASSSQGSSTDTQYF.

The chain joins TRBV7-9 to TRBJ1-1. The CDR3 runs to 14 residues. Germline V lookup: CDR1 SEHNR, CDR2 FQNEAQ (reference sequence). CDR3 amino acids: CASSLLTENTEAFF.

This chain joins TRBV20-1 and TRBJ2-5; lacking DNA, the TRBD1 call made by TCRdb goes unchecked. Looked up from germline, CDR1 is DFQATT and CDR2 is SNEGSKA (reference sequence). This CDR3 comprises 15 residues. CDR3: CSARDIGQGKETQYF.

The rearrangement links TRBV5-1 to TRBJ1-1; the D call of TRBD1 rests on TCRdb alone, since no DNA is present to check it. The CDR3 runs to 15 residues. Looked up from germline, CDR1 is SGHRS and CDR2 is YFSETQ. CDR3: CASSLPGGASTEAFF.

V and J are TRBV18 and TRBJ1-6. This CDR3 region has 15 residues. The germline V gene has CDR1 KGHSH and CDR2 LQKENI. The CDR3 sequence: CASSPRTRTNSPLHF.

V usage is TRBV29-1 and J usage is TRBJ2-3; TCRdb gives TRBD2 as the D gene, but with no DNA this cannot be confirmed. The germline V gene has CDR1 SQVTM and CDR2 ANQGSEA. The CDR3 is made up of 14 amino acids. CDR3 sequence reads: CSVWSGGDKDTQYF.

The chain is built from TRBV4-1 and TRBJ2-4; TCRdb reports TRBD1, a call that lacks DNA to check it against. Germline V lookup: CDR1 MGHRA, CDR2 YSYEKL. CDR3 length equals 14 residues. The CDR3 region is CASSPLKDRNIQYF.

This chain joins TRBV7-2 and TRBJ1-1; the D call of TRBD1 rests on TCRdb alone, since no DNA is present to check it. CDR1 and CDR2 (germline): SGHTA, FQGNSA. The CDR3 is 14 residues long. CDR3 sequence reads: CASSDDRGGTEAFF.

The gene calls are TRBV3-1 and TRBJ1-1; lacking DNA, the TRBD1 call made by TCRdb goes unchecked. Germline values: CDR1 LGHDT, CDR2 YNNKEL (reference sequence). The CDR3 runs 17 residues. The CDR3 sequence is CASSQVGGRGTNTEAFF.

The chain joins TRBV30 to TRBJ2-6. Germline V gives CDR1 GTSNPN, CDR2 SVGIG (reference sequence). The CDR3 is 12 residues long. The chain's CDR3 is CAWNPGANVLTF.

This chain uses TRBV13 with TRBJ2-5. The germline CDR1 and CDR2 sequences are PRHDT and FYEKMQ (reference sequence). The CDR3 is made up of 13 amino acids. The chain's CDR3 is CASSSRFQETQYF.

The genes are TRBV25-1 and TRBJ1-6; no DNA is available, so the TRBD1 call from TCRdb remains unchecked. Germline V gene data show CDR1 as MGHDK and CDR2 as SYGVNS. CDR3 length: 12 amino acids. The CDR3 is CASSDRGSPLHF.

The chain employs TRBV6-5 and TRBJ2-7. The germline V gene has CDR1 MNHEY and CDR2 SVGAGI. The CDR3 loop spans 15 amino acids. The CDR3 here is CASSYSEGIAYEQYF.

The gene calls are TRBV18 and TRBJ2-3; TCRdb's D call, TRBD1, is unchecked because there is no DNA. The CDR3 has 15 residues. Germline CDR1 KGHSH, CDR2 LQKENI. This CDR3 is CASSPPRQGTDTQYF.

This sequence joins TRBV10-3 and TRBJ2-5; TCRdb gives TRBD2 as the D gene, but with no DNA this cannot be confirmed. The CDR3 runs 16 residues. Germline V CDR1 and CDR2: ENHRY, SYGVKD. Here the CDR3 reads CAISEAGTTIQETQYF.

The chain couples TRBV7-2 to TRBJ2-2; the TCRdb call, TRBD2, lacks DNA for checking. The CDR3 totals 16 residues. CDR1 is SGHTA and CDR2 is FQGNSA in the germline V gene. The CDR3 region is CASSLLGLATTGELFF.

This chain links TRBV5-1 with TRBJ1-1; TCRdb's D call, TRBD1, is unchecked because there is no DNA. This CDR3 contains 16 residues. Germline V lookup: CDR1 SGHRS, CDR2 YFSETQ. The CDR3 sequence: CASSLGPGLGVTEAFF.